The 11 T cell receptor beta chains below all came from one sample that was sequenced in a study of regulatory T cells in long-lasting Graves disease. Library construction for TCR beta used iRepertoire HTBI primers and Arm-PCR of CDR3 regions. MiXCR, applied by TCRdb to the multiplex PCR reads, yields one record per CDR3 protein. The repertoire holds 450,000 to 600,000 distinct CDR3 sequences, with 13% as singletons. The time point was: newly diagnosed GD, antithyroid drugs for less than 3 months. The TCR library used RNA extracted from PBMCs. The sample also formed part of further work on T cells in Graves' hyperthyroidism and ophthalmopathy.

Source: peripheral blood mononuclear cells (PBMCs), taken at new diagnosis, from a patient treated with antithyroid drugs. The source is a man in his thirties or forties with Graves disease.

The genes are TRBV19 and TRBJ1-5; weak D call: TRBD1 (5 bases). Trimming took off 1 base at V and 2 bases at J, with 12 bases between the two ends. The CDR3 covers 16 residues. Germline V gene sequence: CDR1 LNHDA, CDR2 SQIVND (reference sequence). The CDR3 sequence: CASSIGRGRGNQPQHF. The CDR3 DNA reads TGTGCCAGTAGTATAGGTAGGGGACGAGGCAATCAGCCCCAGCATTTT.

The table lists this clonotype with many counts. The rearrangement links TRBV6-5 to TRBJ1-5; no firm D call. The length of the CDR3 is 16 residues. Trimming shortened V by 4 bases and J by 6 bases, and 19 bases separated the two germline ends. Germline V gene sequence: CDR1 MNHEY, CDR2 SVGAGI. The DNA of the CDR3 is TGTGCCAGCAGTTTTTTGGACCAACTTCTGGGTCAGCCCCAGCATTTT. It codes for CASSFLDQLLGQPQHF.

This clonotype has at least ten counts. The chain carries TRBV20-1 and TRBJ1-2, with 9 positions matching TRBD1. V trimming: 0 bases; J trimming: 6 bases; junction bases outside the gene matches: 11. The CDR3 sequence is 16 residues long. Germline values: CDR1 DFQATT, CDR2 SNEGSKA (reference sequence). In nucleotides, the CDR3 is TGCAGTGCTAGAGAGGGGGCCACAGGGGGCCTCAATGGCTACACCTTC. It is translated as CSAREGATGGLNGYTF.

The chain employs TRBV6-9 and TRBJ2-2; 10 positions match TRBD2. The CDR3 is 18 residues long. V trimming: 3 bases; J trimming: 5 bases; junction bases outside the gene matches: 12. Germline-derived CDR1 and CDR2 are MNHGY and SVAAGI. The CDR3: CASSYSLGSGRRTGELFF. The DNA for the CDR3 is TGTGCCAGCAGTTACTCCCTGGGTAGCGGGAGGCGGACCGGGGAGCTGTTTTTT.

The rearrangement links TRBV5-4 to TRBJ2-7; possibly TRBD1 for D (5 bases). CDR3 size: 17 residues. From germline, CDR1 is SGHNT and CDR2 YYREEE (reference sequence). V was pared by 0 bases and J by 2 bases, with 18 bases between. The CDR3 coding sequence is TGTGCCAGCAGCTTGGACAGGCTCCGTGAGCAGCCCTACGAGCAGTACTTC. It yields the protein CASSLDRLREQPYEQYF.

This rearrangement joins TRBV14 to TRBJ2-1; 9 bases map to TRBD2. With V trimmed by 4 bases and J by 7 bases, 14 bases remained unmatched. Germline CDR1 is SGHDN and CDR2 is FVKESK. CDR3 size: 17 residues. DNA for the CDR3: TGTGCCAGCAGCCCCCGTAAAACAGCGGGAGGCCTAAATGAGCAGTTCTTC. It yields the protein CASSPRKTAGGLNEQFF.

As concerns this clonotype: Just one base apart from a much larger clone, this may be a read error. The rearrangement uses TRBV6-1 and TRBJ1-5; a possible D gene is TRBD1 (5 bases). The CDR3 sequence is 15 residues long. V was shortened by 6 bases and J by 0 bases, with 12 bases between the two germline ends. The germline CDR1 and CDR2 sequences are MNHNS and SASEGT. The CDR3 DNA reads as TGTGCCAGCAGAACCGGGACGTATAGCAATCAGCCCCAGCATTTT. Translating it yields CASRTGTYSNQPQHF.

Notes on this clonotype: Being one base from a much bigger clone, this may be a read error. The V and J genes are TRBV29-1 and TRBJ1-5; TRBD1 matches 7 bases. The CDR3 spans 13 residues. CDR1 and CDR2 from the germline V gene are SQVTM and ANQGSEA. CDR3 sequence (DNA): TGCGGCGTTGTTCTCGACAGGGATCAGCCCCAGCATTTT. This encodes CGVVLDRDQPQHF.

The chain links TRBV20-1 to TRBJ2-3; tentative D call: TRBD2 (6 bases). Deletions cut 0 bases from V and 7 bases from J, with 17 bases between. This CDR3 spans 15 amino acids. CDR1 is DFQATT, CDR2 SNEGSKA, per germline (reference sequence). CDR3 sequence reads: CSAREGGGGPYTQYF. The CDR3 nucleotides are TGCAGTGCTAGAGAGGGAGGCGGCGGCCCCTATACGCAGTATTTT.

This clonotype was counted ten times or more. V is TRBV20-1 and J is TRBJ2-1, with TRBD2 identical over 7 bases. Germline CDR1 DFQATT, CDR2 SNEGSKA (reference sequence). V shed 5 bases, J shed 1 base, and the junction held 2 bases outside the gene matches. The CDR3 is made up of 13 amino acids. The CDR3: CSAGGLSYNEQFF. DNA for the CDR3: TGCAGTGCTGGGGGACTATCCTACAATGAGCAGTTCTTC.

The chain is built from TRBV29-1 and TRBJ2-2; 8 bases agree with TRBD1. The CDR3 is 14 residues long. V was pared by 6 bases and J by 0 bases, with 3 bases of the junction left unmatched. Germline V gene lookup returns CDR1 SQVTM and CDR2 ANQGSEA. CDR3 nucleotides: TGCAGCGTCTCAGGGGGCCCGAACACCGGGGAGCTGTTTTTT. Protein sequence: CSVSGGPNTGELFF.